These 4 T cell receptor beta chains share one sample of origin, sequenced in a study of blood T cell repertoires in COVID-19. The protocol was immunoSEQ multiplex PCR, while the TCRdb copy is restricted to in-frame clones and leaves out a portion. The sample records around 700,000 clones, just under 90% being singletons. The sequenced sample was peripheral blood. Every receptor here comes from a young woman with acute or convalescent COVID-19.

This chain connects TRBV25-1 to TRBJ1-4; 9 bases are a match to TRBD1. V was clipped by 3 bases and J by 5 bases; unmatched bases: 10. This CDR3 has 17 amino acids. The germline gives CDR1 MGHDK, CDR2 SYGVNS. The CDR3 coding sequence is TGTGCCAGCAGTGATACCCAGGGACAGGGTTGGAATGAAAAACTGTTTTTT. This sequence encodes CASSDTQGQGWNEKLFF.

The CDR3 region has the DNA TGCGCCAGCAGCCGGGGACTAGCGGGGGGCTACAATGAGCAGTTCTTC. Protein: CASSRGLAGGYNEQFF. The genes are TRBV4-1 and TRBJ2-1; 15 bases match TRBD2. Germline V gives CDR1 MGHRA, CDR2 YSYEKL. The ends lost 4 bases at V and 3 bases at J; junction bases unmatched: 1. CDR3 length equals 16 residues.

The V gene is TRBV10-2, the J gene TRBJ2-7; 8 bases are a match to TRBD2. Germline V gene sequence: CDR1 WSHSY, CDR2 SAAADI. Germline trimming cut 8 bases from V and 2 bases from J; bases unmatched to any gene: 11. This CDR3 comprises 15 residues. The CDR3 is CASVGSQRGPYEQYF. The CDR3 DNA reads TGCGCCAGCGTGGGGTCCCAGCGGGGGCCCTACGAGCAGTACTTC.

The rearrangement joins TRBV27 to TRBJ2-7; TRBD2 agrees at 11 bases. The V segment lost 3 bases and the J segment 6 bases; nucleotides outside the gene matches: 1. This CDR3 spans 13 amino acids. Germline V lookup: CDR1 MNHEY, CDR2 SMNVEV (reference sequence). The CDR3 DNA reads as TGTGCCAGCAGTTTTGGGACTAGCGGCGAGCAGTACTTC. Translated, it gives CASSFGTSGEQYF.